Detailed here is one TCR beta chain. The sample is drawn from a study of blood T cell repertoires in COVID-19. In the study overall: COVID-19 samples from acute and convalescent phases originated in the United States, Italy and Spain. PBMCs, B-cell-depleted T cells, or T cells were the source of the cDNA or gDNA that made up the material.

The germline CDR1 and CDR2 sequences are SGHRS and YFSETQ. This CDR3 contains 17 residues. V trimming: 4 bases; J trimming: 3 bases; junction bases outside the gene matches: 15. Per the original methods: Estimated nucleated cell counts came from reference gene primer amplification. This table comes from immunoSEQ multiplex PCR, and its TCRdb copy is limited to in-frame clones, with some not included. For V, J and clone size, that table is used; D and trimming come from the DNA. The sample holds roughly 63,000 clones, 75% to 90% seen once. The V gene is TRBV5-1, the J gene TRBJ1-1; 7 positions agree with TRBD1. The TCR comes from a human donor in a cohort sampled during active COVID-19. Sample: peripheral blood. For the CDR3, the DNA is TGCGCCAGCAGCCCCAATCGTCGGACAGGAGGGGACACTGAAGCTTTCTTT. Translation gives CASSPNRRTGGDTEAFF.